This T cell receptor (beta chain) was identified during a study of spatial heterogeneity in lung cancer. As to time point: sample taken at primary tumor resection. Unsorted whole RNA samples from tumor, nontumor lung or frozen PBMC were sequenced. The CDR3 covers 15 residues. Per germline, CDR1 SGHDT and CDR2 YYEEEE. V was pared by 6 bases and J by 4 bases, with 17 bases between. Each CDR3 protein is one row after TCRdb ran MiXCR on the 5' RACE reads. This table holds tens of thousands of distinct CDR3 sequences, about 5.8% found once. The receptor was derived from a male donor with early-stage non-small cell lung cancer. Here the sequenced sample was PBMCs, taken at surgery. The V and J genes are TRBV5-6 and TRBJ2-1; TRBD1 is a possible D gene (8 bases). Written as DNA, the CDR3 is TGTGCCAGCAAACTAACAGGGGGGGTTTACAATGAGCAGTTCTTC. This codes for CASKLTGGVYNEQFF.